This T cell receptor beta chain emerged from a study of radiation and T cells in renal cell carcinoma. Across the whole study: Nephrectomy followed 15 Gy stereotactic body radiation by 4 weeks. Study-wide findings and caveats: In blood, top tumor clones expanded by 2 weeks, shrinking by 4. Pretreatment tumor biopsies were lacking, so baseline clonotypes are unknown.

This table comes from immunoSEQ multiplex PCR, and its TCRdb copy is limited to in-frame clones, with some not included. The sample contains some 120,000 clones, roughly 91% of which appear only once. Comment on this clone: Its matching antigen is unknown.

Time point given: blood 2 weeks post-SBRT. Regarding treatment: 15 Gy SBRT to primary tumor, nephrectomy 4 weeks later. The tumor was a clear cell renal cell carcinoma. The TCR originated in a woman aged 70-85 years with renal cell carcinoma. Sequencing was performed on blood, taken from a patient whose treatment included radiotherapy and nephrectomy.

The CDR3 reads CASSYSGGTEAFF. The CDR3, as DNA: TGTGCCAGCAGTTACTCCGGGGGGACTGAAGCTTTCTTT. V is TRBV6-6 and J is TRBJ1-1, with D maybe TRBD1 (5 bases). CDR3 length: 13 residues. Germline V gene lookup returns CDR1 MNHNY and CDR2 SVGAGI (reference sequence). The ends were cut back, 0 bases at V and 5 bases at J, with 7 bases in the middle.